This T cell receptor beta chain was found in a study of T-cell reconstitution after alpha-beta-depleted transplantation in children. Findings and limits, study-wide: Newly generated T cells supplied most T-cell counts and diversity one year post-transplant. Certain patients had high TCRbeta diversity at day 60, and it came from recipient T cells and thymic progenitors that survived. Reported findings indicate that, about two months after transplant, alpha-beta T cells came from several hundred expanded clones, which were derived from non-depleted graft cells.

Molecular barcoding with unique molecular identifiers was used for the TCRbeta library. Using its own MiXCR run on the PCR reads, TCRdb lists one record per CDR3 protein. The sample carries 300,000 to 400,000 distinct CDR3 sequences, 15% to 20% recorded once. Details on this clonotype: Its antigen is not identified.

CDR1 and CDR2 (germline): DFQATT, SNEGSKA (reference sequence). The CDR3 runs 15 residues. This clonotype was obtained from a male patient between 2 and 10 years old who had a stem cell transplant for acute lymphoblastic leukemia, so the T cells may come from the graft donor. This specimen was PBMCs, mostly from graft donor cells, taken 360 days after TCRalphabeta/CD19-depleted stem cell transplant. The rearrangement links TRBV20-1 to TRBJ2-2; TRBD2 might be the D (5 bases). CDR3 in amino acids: CSARWSSGNTGELFF. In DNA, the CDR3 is TGCAGCGCTCGATGGAGCAGCGGGAACACCGGGGAGCTGTTTTTT.